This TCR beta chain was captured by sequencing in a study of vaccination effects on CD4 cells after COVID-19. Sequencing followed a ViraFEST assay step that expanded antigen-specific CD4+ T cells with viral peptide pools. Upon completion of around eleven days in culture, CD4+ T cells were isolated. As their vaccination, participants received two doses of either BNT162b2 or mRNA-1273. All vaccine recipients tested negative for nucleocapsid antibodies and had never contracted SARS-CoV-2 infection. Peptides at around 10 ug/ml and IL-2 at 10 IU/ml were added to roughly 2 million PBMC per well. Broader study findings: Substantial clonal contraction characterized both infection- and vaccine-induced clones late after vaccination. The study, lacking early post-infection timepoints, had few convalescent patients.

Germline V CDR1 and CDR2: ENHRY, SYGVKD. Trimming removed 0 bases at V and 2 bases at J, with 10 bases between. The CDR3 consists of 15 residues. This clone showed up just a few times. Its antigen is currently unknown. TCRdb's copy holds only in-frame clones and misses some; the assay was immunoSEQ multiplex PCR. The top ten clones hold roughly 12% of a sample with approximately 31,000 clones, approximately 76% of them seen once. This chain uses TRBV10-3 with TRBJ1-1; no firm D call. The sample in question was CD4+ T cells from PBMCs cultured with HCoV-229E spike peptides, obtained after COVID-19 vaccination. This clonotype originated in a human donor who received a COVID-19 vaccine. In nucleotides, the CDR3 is TGTGCCATCAGTGAGTCGGTAGCAAAAAACACTGAAGCTTTCTTT. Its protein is CAISESVAKNTEAFF.